A selection of T cell receptor beta chains follows, all from one sample in a study of CD8 T cells in ankylosing spondylitis. TCRdb re-called the 5' RACE reads with MiXCR, one entry per CDR3 protein. Among a few hundred thousand distinct CDR3 sequences listed, about 20% were seen once. The material sequenced was blood, either unsorted or a sorted T cell fraction (not recorded which). The receptors shown here come from a male donor with ankylosing spondylitis. Both conserved end residues are part of each CDR3.

v_gene | CDR3aa
TRBV12-3/TRBV12-4 | CASRYWDTYNEQFF
TRBV20-1 | CSAQTGLTNEKLFF
TRBV29-1 | CSVGTSGSNEQFF
TRBV7-2 | CASSLEIGGYTF
TRBV15 | CATSSRDRGEYGYTF
TRBV5-1 | CASSPHTEGYGYTF
TRBV7-6 | CASTPSGSNIQYF
TRBV27 | CASSFLADMNTGELFF
TRBV20-1 | CSARMVEGETQYF
TRBV5-1 | CASSLAGQGATDTQYF
TRBV2 | CASSTRAVGHQETQYF
TRBV20-1 | CSALGTSGEETQYF
TRBV7-9 | CASSARTGMNTEAFF
TRBV6-1 | CASSKRGSLYNEQFF
TRBV7-9 | CASSLSGDLAYGYTF
TRBV28 | CASSQQGRPNNEQFF
TRBV6-1 | CASSVPGQKNEKLFF
TRBV20-1 | CSAHRPTGATAKNIQYF
TRBV28 | CASSSYGSTYEQYF
TRBV18 | CASSPRTSGSADTQYF
TRBV5-1 | CASSGGTGSHNEQFF
TRBV28 | CASSSGGLTYEQYF
TRBV29-1 | CSVEDLRRDTGELFF
TRBV28 | CASSQGTANTGELFF
TRBV2 | CASSRLLGGSSYNEQFF
TRBV29-1 | CSVVPQGNYGYTF
TRBV20-1 | CSARLAGGRHTGELFF
TRBV7-2 | CASRSGGTDTQYF
TRBV3-1 | CASSQAGSYNEQFF
TRBV7-9 | CASNSLGGRAPNEQFF
TRBV4-3 | CASSQDYRRVTYNEQFF
TRBV11-3 | CASSEVGAYDTQYF
TRBV2 | CASRPGQGLQETQYF
TRBV10-3 | CAISGQGYGYTF